Below, 20 T cell receptor beta chains from the same sample are listed, as sequenced in a study of cytomegalovirus exposure and HLA in healthy donors. The PCR ran on 60 Vbeta and 13 Jbeta primers. The method was immunoSEQ multiplex PCR; TCRdb's version includes in-frame clones alone and lacks a portion of them. The sample contains some 190,000 clones, around 80% of which appear only once. Specimen: PBMCs. The receptors were gathered from a young man in good health and CMV-seronegative.

V is TRBV19 and J is TRBJ1-1, with TRBD1 matching 7 bases. V gave up 5 bases and J gave up 7 bases; unmatched junction bases: 4. This CDR3 spans 12 amino acids. CDR1 is LNHDA and CDR2 is SQIVND in the germline V gene (reference sequence). CDR3 nucleotide sequence: TGTGCCAGTAGTTACAGGGGTGTTGAAGCTTTCTTT. Translating it yields CASSYRGVEAFF.

This chain connects TRBV15 to TRBJ1-1; 10 nucleotides match TRBD1. This CDR3 has 14 amino acids. Per germline, CDR1 LNHNV and CDR2 YYDKDF (reference sequence). Trimming took 5 bases from V and 11 from J; bases not matched to a gene: 11. CDR3 sequence reads: CATSGGDRGVLAFF. CDR3 nucleotides: TGTGCCACCAGCGGAGGGGACAGGGGTGTATTGGCTTTCTTT.

The chain uses TRBV7-3 and TRBJ2-5; the match to TRBD1 covers 8 bases. V lost 5 bases, J lost 2 bases, and 10 bases stayed unmatched. This CDR3 has 16 residues. In germline, CDR1 is SGHTA, CDR2 FQGTGA. The CDR3 nucleotides read TGTGCCAGCAGCGCATACCCCGGGACAGGACAAGAGACCCAGTACTTC. This translates into CASSAYPGTGQETQYF.

The chain has TRBV19 and TRBJ1-5; 7 bases agree with TRBD1. Looked up from germline, CDR1 is LNHDA and CDR2 is SQIVND (reference sequence). The CDR3 covers 15 residues. Trimming cost V 3 bases and J 5 bases; bases outside gene matches: 7. The CDR3 is CASSIRGQTHQPQHF. The CDR3 bases are TGTGCCAGTAGTATTAGGGGGCAGACTCATCAGCCCCAGCATTTT.

This clone was found once. V is TRBV19 and J is TRBJ2-2; no clear D gene. Per the germline V gene, CDR1 is LNHDA and CDR2 is SQIVND (reference sequence). Trimming took 0 bases from V and 0 from J, leaving 5 bases between them. The CDR3 runs to 15 residues. CDR3 in DNA: TGTGCCAGTAGTATAGACAGGCCGAACACCGGGGAGCTGTTTTTT. Translating it yields CASSIDRPNTGELFF.

This clone was detected a few times. The J gene is TRBJ2-3, the V gene TRBV10-3; a possible D gene is TRBD1 (5 bases). The germline V gene encodes CDR1 ENHRY and CDR2 SYGVKD. This CDR3 has 16 amino acids. V lost 1 base, J lost 0 bases, and 11 bases lay in between. CDR3 sequence: CAISEWGRASTDTQYF. For the CDR3, the DNA is TGTGCCATCAGTGAGTGGGGCAGGGCTAGCACAGATACGCAGTATTTT.

V usage is TRBV27 and J usage is TRBJ2-2; D is possibly TRBD1 (6 bases). Germline loops: CDR1 MNHEY, CDR2 SMNVEV (reference sequence). The length of the CDR3 is 16 residues. V was shortened by 5 bases and J by 1 base, with 14 bases between the two germline ends. The CDR3 bases are TGTGCCAGCAGTCCATGGACAGTACTGAACACCGGGGAGCTGTTTTTT. It is translated as CASSPWTVLNTGELFF.

This chain joins TRBV5-6 and TRBJ2-3; 7 nucleotides match TRBD2. Germline V gene sequence: CDR1 SGHDT, CDR2 YYEEEE. The junction had 1 base not matched to a gene; V was cut back by 0 bases and J by 0 bases. There are 15 residues in the CDR3. CDR3 nucleotide sequence: TGTGCCAGCAGCTTGGTTAGCGGGAGCACAGATACGCAGTATTTT. Protein product: CASSLVSGSTDTQYF.

This rearrangement joins TRBV7-8 to TRBJ2-2; D possibly corresponds to TRBD1 (6 bases). The CDR3 length is 13 residues. Trimming shortened V by 8 bases and J by 3 bases, and 10 bases separated the two germline ends. Germline V gene lookup returns CDR1 SGHVS and CDR2 FQNEAQ. The CDR3: CASCEGDTGELFF. The CDR3 DNA reads as TGTGCCAGCTGCGAGGGGGACACCGGGGAGCTGTTTTTT.

V is TRBV5-6 and J is TRBJ1-1; D uncertain. V was pared by 0 bases and J by 3 bases, with 18 bases between. This CDR3 comprises 17 residues. The germline V gene encodes CDR1 SGHDT and CDR2 YYEEEE. The CDR3 sequence is CASSLDRGSNVDTEAFF. DNA of the CDR3: TGTGCCAGCAGCTTGGACCGGGGTTCAAATGTGGACACTGAAGCTTTCTTT.

This clone was seen once. V is TRBV2 and J is TRBJ2-4, with D possibly matching TRBD2 (6 bases). Germline lookup yields CDR1 SNHLY and CDR2 FYNNEI. Trimming removed 9 bases at V and 0 bases at J, with 15 bases between. The CDR3 is 15 residues long. DNA of the CDR3: TGTGCCAGTGGGACTCCCGAATTAGCCAAAAACATTCAGTACTTC. This gives the protein CASGTPELAKNIQYF.

The J gene is TRBJ2-7, the V gene TRBV19, with 7 positions matching TRBD2. Germline loops: CDR1 LNHDA, CDR2 SQIVND (reference sequence). The CDR3 is 14 residues long. The V segment lost 5 bases and the J segment 4 bases; nucleotides outside the gene matches: 8. CDR3 in DNA: TGTGCCAGTAGTTCGGCGGGAGTTCCTTACGAGCAGTACTTC. Its protein is CASSSAGVPYEQYF.

This chain connects TRBV11-2 to TRBJ2-5; TRBD2 aligns across 10 bases. V was pared by 1 base and J by 1 base, with 9 bases of the junction left unmatched. The V gene's germline CDR1 is SGHAT and CDR2 FQNNGV. The CDR3 runs to 18 residues. CDR3 DNA: TGTGCCAGCAGCTTAGCACCGGGGACTAGCGCAAGCCAAGAGACCCAGTACTTC. Its translation: CASSLAPGTSASQETQYF.

The CDR3 coding sequence is TGTGCCAGCAGCAGGGGACAGATCTACGAGCAGTACTTC. Translating it yields CASSRGQIYEQYF. The chain employs TRBV7-9 and TRBJ2-7; 7 positions agree with TRBD1. Trimming took 5 bases from V and 3 from J; bases not matched to a gene: 4. CDR1 and CDR2 (germline): SEHNR, FQNEAQ (reference sequence). This CDR3 contains 13 residues.

This chain links TRBV13 with TRBJ2-2; perhaps TRBD1 as D (5 bases). Germline V gives CDR1 PRHDT, CDR2 FYEKMQ (reference sequence). The V end lost 1 base, the J end lost 6 bases, and 12 bases lay between the germline ends. CDR3 length equals 15 residues. As DNA, the CDR3 is TGTGCCAGCAGCTTAGTGCAGGGCCAGCCCGGGGAGCTGTTTTTT. Amino acid sequence: CASSLVQGQPGELFF.

The gene calls are TRBV2 and TRBJ2-7, with 9 bases matching TRBD1. The CDR3 spans 16 residues. The V and J ends lost 4 bases and 3 bases, in that order; junction bases with no gene match: 10. Germline CDR1 SNHLY, CDR2 FYNNEI. The DNA of the CDR3 is TGTGCCAGCAGTGTACCCCGGGACAGGGCAATCTACGAGCAGTACTTC. Amino acids: CASSVPRDRAIYEQYF.

The rearrangement uses TRBV15 and TRBJ2-1; TRBD2 matches at 7 bases. The V gene end was trimmed by 1 base and the J gene end by 0 bases; junction bases not matched to a gene: 0. Germline CDR1 is LNHNV and CDR2 is YYDKDF (reference sequence). The CDR3 sequence is 15 residues long. The CDR3 sequence: CATSRVAGSYNEQFF. In DNA form, the CDR3 reads TGTGCCACCAGCAGAGTAGCGGGCTCCTACAATGAGCAGTTCTTC.

V usage is TRBV6-1 and J usage is TRBJ2-5, with TRBD1 identical over 7 bases. The germline gives CDR1 MNHNS, CDR2 SASEGT. Trimming cost V 5 bases and J 3 bases; bases outside gene matches: 3. This CDR3 region has 13 residues. The CDR3 loop reads CASSRTGKETQYF. The CDR3 bases are TGTGCCAGCAGTAGGACAGGAAAAGAGACCCAGTACTTC.

The V call is TRBV19, the J call TRBJ2-7; 8 bases match TRBD1. Germline values: CDR1 LNHDA, CDR2 SQIVND (reference sequence). Germline trimming cut 4 bases from V and 5 bases from J; bases unmatched to any gene: 10. The CDR3 sequence is 15 residues long. CDR3 residues: CASSTSTGVRNEQYF. The CDR3, as DNA: TGTGCCAGTAGTACATCGACAGGGGTCAGAAACGAGCAGTACTTC.

The CDR3 coding sequence is TGTGCCAGCTCACAATCCGTAGGGACAGGTCAAGAGACCCAGTACTTC. Protein product: CASSQSVGTGQETQYF. This sequence joins TRBV18 and TRBJ2-5, with 8 nucleotides matching TRBD1. Germline V CDR1 and CDR2: KGHSH, LQKENI. The CDR3 loop spans 16 amino acids. V was clipped by 4 bases and J by 2 bases; unmatched bases: 9.